This note documents a single TCR beta chain sequence. Germline V gives CDR1 LNHNV, CDR2 YYDKDF (reference sequence). V dropped 9 bases and J dropped 1; count of bases not matched to a gene: 9. CDR3 size: 16 residues. This sample is part of a study of control samples from healthy donors and cancer patients. The protocol was immunoSEQ multiplex PCR, while the TCRdb copy is restricted to in-frame clones and leaves out a portion. The data contain approximately 140,000 clones, 93% of them singletons. Sequenced material: blood. The sequence came from a man younger than 30 in good health. This chain links TRBV15 with TRBJ2-7; TRBD2 matches at 13 bases. DNA of the CDR3: TGTGCCACACGAGGGACTAGCGGGATTTCGTCCTACGAGCAGTACTTC. As protein: CATRGTSGISSYEQYF.